The entry below describes one TCR beta chain. Its antigen is undetermined. This CDR3 comprises 15 residues. Germline CDR1 and CDR2: SGHVS and FNYEAQ. J gave up 4 bases and V 5 bases, and 7 bases lay outside the gene matches. These data belong to a study of cytomegalovirus exposure and HLA in healthy donors. The PCR contained 60 Vbeta and 13 Jbeta primers. Sequencing used immunoSEQ multiplex PCR; TCRdb keeps in-frame clones, though not all of them. The sample has a few hundred thousand clones; about 80% are singletons. Study conclusions and caveats: Later work associated approximately 17,000 TCR beta sequences with HLA alleles at 0.05 false discovery rate. A list of around 160 TCR beta chains associated with cytomegalovirus was given. Roughly uniform depth of sequencing across donors was assumed in presence/absence analyses.

The clonotype comes from a girl under 10 years old in good health and CMV-seronegative. Sequencing was done on a sample of PBMCs. The chain joins TRBV7-6 to TRBJ1-4, with 7 bases that match TRBD1. The CDR3 loop reads CASSPPDRSNEKLFF. CDR3 bases: TGTGCCAGCAGCCCCCCGGACAGGAGTAATGAAAAACTGTTTTTT.